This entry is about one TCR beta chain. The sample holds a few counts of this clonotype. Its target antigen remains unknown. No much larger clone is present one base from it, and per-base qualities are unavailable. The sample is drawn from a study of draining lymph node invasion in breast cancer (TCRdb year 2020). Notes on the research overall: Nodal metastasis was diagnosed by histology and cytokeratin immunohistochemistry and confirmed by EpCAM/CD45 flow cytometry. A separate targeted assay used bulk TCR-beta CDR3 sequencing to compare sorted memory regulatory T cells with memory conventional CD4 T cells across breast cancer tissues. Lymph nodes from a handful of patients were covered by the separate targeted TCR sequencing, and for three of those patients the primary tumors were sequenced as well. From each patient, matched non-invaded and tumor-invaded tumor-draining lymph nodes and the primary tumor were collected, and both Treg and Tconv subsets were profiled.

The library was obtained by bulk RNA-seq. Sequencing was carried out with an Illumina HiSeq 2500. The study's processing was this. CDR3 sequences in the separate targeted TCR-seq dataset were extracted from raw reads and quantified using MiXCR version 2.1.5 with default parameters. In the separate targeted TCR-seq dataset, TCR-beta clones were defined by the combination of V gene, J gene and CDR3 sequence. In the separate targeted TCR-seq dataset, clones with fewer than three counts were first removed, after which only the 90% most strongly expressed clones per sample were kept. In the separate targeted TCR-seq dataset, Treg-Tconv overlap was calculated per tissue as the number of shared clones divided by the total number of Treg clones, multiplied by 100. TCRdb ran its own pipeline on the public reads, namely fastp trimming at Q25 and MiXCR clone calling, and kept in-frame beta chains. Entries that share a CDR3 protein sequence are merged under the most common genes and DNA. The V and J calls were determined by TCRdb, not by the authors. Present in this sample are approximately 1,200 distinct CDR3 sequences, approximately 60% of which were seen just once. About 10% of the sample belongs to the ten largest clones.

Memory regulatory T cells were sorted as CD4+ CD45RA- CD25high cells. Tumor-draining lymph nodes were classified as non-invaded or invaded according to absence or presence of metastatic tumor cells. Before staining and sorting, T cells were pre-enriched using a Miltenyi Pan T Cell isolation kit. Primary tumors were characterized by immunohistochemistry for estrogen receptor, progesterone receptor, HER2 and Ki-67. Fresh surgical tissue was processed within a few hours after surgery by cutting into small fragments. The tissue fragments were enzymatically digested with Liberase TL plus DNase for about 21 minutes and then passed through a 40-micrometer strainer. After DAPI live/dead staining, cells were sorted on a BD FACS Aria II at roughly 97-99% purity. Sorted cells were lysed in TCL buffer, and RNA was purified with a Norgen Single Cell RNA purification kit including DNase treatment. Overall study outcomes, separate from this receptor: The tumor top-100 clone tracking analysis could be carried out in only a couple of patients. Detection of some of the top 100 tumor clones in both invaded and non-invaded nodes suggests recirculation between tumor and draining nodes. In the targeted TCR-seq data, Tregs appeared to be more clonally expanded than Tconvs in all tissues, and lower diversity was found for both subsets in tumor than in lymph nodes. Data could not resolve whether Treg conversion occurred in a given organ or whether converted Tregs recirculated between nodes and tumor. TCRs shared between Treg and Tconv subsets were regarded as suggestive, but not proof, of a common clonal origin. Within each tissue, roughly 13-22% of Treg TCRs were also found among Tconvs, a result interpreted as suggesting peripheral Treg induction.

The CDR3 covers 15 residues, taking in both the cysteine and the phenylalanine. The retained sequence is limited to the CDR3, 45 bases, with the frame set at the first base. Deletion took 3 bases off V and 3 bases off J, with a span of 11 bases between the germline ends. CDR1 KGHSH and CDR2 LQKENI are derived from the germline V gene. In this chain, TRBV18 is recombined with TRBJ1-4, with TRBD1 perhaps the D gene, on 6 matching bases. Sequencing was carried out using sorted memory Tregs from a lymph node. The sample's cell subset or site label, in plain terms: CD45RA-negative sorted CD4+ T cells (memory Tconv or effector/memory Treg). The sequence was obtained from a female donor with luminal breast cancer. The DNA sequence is TGTGCCAGCTCACCCTCAGGGGTTCCTAATGAAAAACTGTTTTTT. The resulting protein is CASSPSGVPNEKLFF.